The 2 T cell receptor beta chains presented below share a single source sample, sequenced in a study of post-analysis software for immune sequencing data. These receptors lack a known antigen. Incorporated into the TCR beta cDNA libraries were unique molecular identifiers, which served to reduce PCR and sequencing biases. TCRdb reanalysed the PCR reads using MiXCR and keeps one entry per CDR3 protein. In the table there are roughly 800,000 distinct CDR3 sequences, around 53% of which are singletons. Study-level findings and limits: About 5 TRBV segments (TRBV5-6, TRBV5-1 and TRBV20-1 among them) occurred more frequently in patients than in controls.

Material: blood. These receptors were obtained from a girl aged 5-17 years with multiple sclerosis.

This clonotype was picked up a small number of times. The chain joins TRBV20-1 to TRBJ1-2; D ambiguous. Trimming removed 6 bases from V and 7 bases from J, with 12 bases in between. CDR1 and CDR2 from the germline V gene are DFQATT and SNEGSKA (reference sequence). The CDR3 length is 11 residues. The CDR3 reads CSALRTVGYTF. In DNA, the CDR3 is TGCAGTGCACTGAGGACGGTTGGCTACACCTTC.

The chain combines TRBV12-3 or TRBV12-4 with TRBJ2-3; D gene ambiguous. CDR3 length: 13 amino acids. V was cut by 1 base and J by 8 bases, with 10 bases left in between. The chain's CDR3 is CASSLDTAGTQYF. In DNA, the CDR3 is TGTGCCAGCAGTTTAGATACGGCCGGTACGCAGTATTTT.